This T cell receptor beta chain was sequenced for a study of blood T cell repertoires in COVID-19. Trimming took off 0 bases at V and 5 bases at J, with 19 bases between the two ends. CDR1 is GTSNPN and CDR2 is SVGIG in the germline V gene (reference sequence). The CDR3 length is 16 residues. Sequencing was performed with immunoSEQ multiplex PCR; in TCRdb, only in-frame clones are kept and a portion is missing. Among tens of thousands of clones listed, about 81% were seen once. The receptor's source is a woman aged 55-69 years with acute or convalescent COVID-19. This rearrangement joins TRBV30 to TRBJ1-1, with D perhaps TRBD1 (6 bases). The source material was peripheral blood. The CDR3 here is CAWSVARGSGKTEAFF. The CDR3 DNA is TGTGCCTGGAGTGTAGCAAGGGGGAGTGGAAAGACTGAAGCTTTCTTT.